The 18 T cell receptor beta chains below come from one sample, sequenced in a study of T cells after yellow fever vaccination. TCRdb reanalysed the 5' RACE reads using MiXCR and keeps one entry per CDR3 protein. The table includes roughly 250,000 distinct CDR3 sequences, 10% to 15% detected once. The material sequenced was CD4+ T cells sorted from PBMCs, taken 45 days after the yellow fever booster vaccination. All receptors come from a man aged 30 to 39 who received the YFV17D yellow fever vaccine.

This CDR3 is CASSSVAGVINTGELFF. The CDR3 nucleotides read TGTGCCAGCAGTTCCGTAGCGGGAGTTATAAACACCGGGGAGCTGTTTTTT. V gene TRBV6-5 combines with J gene TRBJ2-2; TRBD2 agrees at 9 bases. Germline-derived CDR1 and CDR2 are MNHEY and SVGAGI. Unmatched junction bases numbered 8, after V lost 4 bases and J lost 2 bases. The CDR3 runs 17 residues.

The V and J genes are TRBV21-1 and TRBJ2-7; the table's TRBD2 call for D was not verified on the DNA. TRBV21-1 is a pseudogene segment. The CDR3 contains 18 residues. The DNA for the CDR3 is TGTGCCAGCAGCAAAGGCGCCCTAACTAGCGTCTACGGGTACGAGCAGTACTTC. It encodes CASSKGALTSVYGYEQYF.

The sample holds a few counts of this clonotype. V usage is TRBV7-2 and J usage is TRBJ2-5, with D perhaps TRBD2 (5 bases). Germline lookup yields CDR1 SGHTA and CDR2 FQGNSA. The CDR3 consists of 15 residues. Trimming took 6 bases from V and 0 from J, leaving 14 bases between them. The CDR3 here is CASSHPEGYQETQYF. CDR3 DNA sequence: TGTGCCAGCAGTCACCCTGAGGGTTACCAAGAGACCCAGTACTTC.

This clonotype came up a few times. The rearrangement uses TRBV20-1 and TRBJ2-7; D perhaps matches TRBD2 (5 bases). Germline CDR1 is DFQATT and CDR2 is SNEGSKA (reference sequence). The CDR3 has 13 residues. Trimming cost V 6 bases and J 0 bases, with 12 bases left between them. CDR3 loop: CSAIRDYSYEQYF. CDR3 DNA: TGCAGTGCCATCAGAGACTACTCCTACGAGCAGTACTTC.

This chain links TRBV20-1 with TRBJ2-1; possibly TRBD2 for D (5 bases). Looked up from germline, CDR1 is DFQATT and CDR2 is SNEGSKA (reference sequence). The germline V and J ends were trimmed by 0 bases and 1 base, with 13 bases remaining between them. CDR3 length: 16 residues. CDR3 residues: CSARDRRRGSYNEQFF. The CDR3, as DNA: TGCAGTGCTAGAGATCGCCGGAGAGGGTCCTACAATGAGCAGTTCTTC.

On this clonotype itself: An end of the junction differs from the germline gene, which may be a read error. The chain links TRBV24-1 to TRBJ2-3, with 11 positions matching TRBD1. The CDR3 loop spans 17 amino acids. Per germline, CDR1 KGHDR and CDR2 SFDVKD. The CDR3 spells CAISDSPDRGPTDTQYF. DNA of the CDR3: TGTGCCATCAGTGACTCTCCGGACAGGGGGCCGACAGATACGCAGTATTTT.

This clonotype was observed a handful of times. CDR3 amino acids: CAISESRDTDTQYF. The DNA of the CDR3 is TGTGCCATCAGTGAGTCTCGGGACACAGATACGCAGTATTTT. V and J are TRBV10-3 and TRBJ2-3, with TRBD2 as a possible D gene (5 bases). This CDR3 spans 14 amino acids. Trimming left V 0 bases short and J 2 bases short, with 6 bases between. Germline CDR1 is ENHRY and CDR2 is SYGVKD.

The chain uses TRBV6-5 and TRBJ2-6, with 8 bases aligning to TRBD1. Unmatched junction bases numbered 6, after V lost 2 bases and J lost 3 bases. CDR3 length: 17 amino acids. Germline CDR1 reads MNHEY; CDR2 reads SVGAGI. The CDR3 sequence is CASSYTQGAVGANVLTF. CDR3 DNA: TGTGCCAGCAGTTACACCCAGGGGGCTGTTGGGGCCAACGTCCTGACTTTC.

J is TRBJ2-2 and V is TRBV27, with 7 positions matching TRBD2. Per the germline V gene, CDR1 is MNHEY and CDR2 is SMNVEV (reference sequence). V lost 2 bases and J lost 3; bases outside the gene matches: 3. The CDR3 sequence is 15 residues long. The CDR3 DNA follows: TGTGCCAGCAGTTTAAGGGCGGGAGACACCGGGGAGCTGTTTTTT. Its translation: CASSLRAGDTGELFF.

This clonotype was counted a few times. The chain employs TRBV10-3 and TRBJ2-2; TRBD2 aligns across 8 bases. The germline CDR1 and CDR2 sequences are ENHRY and SYGVKD. This CDR3 has 16 amino acids. The V gene end was trimmed by 7 bases and the J gene end by 3 bases; junction bases not matched to a gene: 10. The CDR3 is CAINTDGRGYTGELFF. Written as DNA, the CDR3 is TGTGCCATCAATACGGACGGGAGGGGATACACCGGGGAGCTGTTTTTT.

This clonotype was picked up a small number of times. CDR3 sequence reads: CASRAMGEGDTQYF. The CDR3 bases are TGTGCCAGCAGGGCGATGGGGGAGGGAGATACGCAGTATTTT. V usage is TRBV11-3 and J usage is TRBJ2-3, with 7 bases aligning to TRBD2. Germline V gene lookup returns CDR1 SGHNT and CDR2 YENEEA. The CDR3 is made up of 14 amino acids. The V segment lost 6 bases and the J segment 5 bases; nucleotides outside the gene matches: 8. Based on the CDR3 plus reference TRBV11-3 and TRBJ2-3, the full variable domain is EAGVVQSPRYKIIEKKQPVAFWCNPISGHNTLYWYLQNLGQGPELLIRYENEEAVDDSQLPKDRFSAERLKGVDSTLKIQPAELGDSAVYLCASRAMGEGDTQYFGPGTRLTVL.

The gene calls are TRBV7-2 and TRBJ2-7; D tentatively fits TRBD1 or TRBD2 (5 bases each). Germline CDR1 SGHTA, CDR2 FQGNSA. The CDR3 sequence is 15 residues long. Trimming pared 1 base from V and 5 bases from J, leaving 15 bases between. CDR3 protein: CASSLGMIMGDEQYF. CDR3 DNA sequence: TGTGCCAGCAGCTTAGGGATGATAATGGGGGACGAGCAGTACTTC.

This chain links TRBV7-2 with TRBJ2-5, with D possibly TRBD2 on 6 matching bases. The CDR3 runs 14 residues. Germline CDR1 reads SGHTA; CDR2 reads FQGNSA. V lost 5 bases and J lost 4, with 14 bases in between. CDR3 amino acids: CASSPRGARETQYF. In DNA, the CDR3 is TGTGCCAGCAGCCCGCGGGGTGCGAGAGAGACCCAGTACTTC.

The gene calls are TRBV11-2 and TRBJ2-2, with TRBD1 identical over 7 bases. The CDR3 is 13 residues long. With 8 bases clipped from V and 5 bases from J, the junction kept 5 bases outside the gene matches. Germline lookup yields CDR1 SGHAT and CDR2 FQNNGV. Here the CDR3 reads CASASGGTGELFF. The CDR3 coding sequence is TGTGCCAGCGCATCAGGGGGTACCGGGGAGCTGTTTTTT.

This chain connects TRBV29-1 to TRBJ2-3; 12 nucleotides align to TRBD2. The CDR3 contains 14 residues. Germline trimming cut 6 bases from V and 4 bases from J; bases unmatched to any gene: 5. Germline loops: CDR1 SQVTM, CDR2 ANQGSEA. CDR3 nucleotide sequence: TGCAGCGTCGAGACTAGCGGGAGCCCAGATACGCAGTATTTT. It specifies CSVETSGSPDTQYF.

As to this clonotype: A much larger clone differs by one base, so this may be a read error. The rearrangement uses TRBV6-2 or TRBV6-3 and TRBJ1-2; D might be TRBD1 (6 bases). The CDR3 runs 13 residues. Germline assignment: CDR1 MNHEY and CDR2 SVGEGT. CDR3 bases: TGTGCCAGAAGTTACCTCGGACAGTATGGCTACACCTTC. Its translation is CARSYLGQYGYTF.

J is TRBJ2-5 and V is TRBV10-3; 7 nucleotides agree with TRBD1. The CDR3 spans 14 residues. V was pared by 6 bases and J by 0 bases, with 4 bases of the junction left unmatched. Looked up from germline, CDR1 is ENHRY and CDR2 is SYGVKD. The CDR3 spells CAIRLGQHQETQYF. The CDR3 nucleotides read TGTGCCATCAGGCTGGGACAGCACCAAGAGACCCAGTACTTC.

The chain carries TRBV6-1 and TRBJ1-1; 7 nucleotides line up with TRBD1. With V trimmed by 8 bases and J by 10 bases, 13 bases remained unmatched. This CDR3 has 13 amino acids. The germline gives CDR1 MNHNS, CDR2 SASEGT. DNA for the CDR3: TGTGCCAGCCGACGGGGTCAGGGGGTAGTAGCTTTCTTT. Its translation is CASRRGQGVVAFF.